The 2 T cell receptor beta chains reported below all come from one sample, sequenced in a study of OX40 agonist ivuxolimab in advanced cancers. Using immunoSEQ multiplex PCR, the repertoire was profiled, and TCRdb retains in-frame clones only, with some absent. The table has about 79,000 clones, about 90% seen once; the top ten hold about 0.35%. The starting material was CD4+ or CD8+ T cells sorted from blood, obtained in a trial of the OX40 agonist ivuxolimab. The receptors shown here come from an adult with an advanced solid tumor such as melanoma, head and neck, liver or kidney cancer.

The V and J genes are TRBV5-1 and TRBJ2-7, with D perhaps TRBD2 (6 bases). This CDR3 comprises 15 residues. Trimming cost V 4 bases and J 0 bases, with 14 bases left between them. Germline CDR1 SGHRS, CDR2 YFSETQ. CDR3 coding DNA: TGCGCCAGCAGCCAAGCGGGCCCAAGCTCCTACGAGCAGTACGTC. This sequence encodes CASSQAGPSSYEQYV.

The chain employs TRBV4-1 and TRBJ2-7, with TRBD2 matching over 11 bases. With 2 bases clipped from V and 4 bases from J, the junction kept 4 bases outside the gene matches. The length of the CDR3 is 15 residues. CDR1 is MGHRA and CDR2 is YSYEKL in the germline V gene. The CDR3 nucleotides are TGCGCCAGCAGCCAATTAGCGGGGGGGCGGTACGAGCAGTACTTC. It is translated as CASSQLAGGRYEQYF.